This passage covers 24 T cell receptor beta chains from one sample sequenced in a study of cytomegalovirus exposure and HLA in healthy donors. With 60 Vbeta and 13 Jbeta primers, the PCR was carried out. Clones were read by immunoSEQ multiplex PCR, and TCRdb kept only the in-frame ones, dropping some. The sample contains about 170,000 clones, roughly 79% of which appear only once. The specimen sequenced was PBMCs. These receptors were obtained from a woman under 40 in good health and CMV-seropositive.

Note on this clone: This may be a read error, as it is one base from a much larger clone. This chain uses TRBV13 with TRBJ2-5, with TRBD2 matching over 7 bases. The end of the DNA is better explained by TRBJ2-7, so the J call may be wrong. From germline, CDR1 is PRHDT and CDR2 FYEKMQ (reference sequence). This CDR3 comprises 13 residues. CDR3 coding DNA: TGTGCCAGCAGCTTGCGGGAGTCCTACGAGCAGTACTTC. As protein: CASSLRESYEQYF.

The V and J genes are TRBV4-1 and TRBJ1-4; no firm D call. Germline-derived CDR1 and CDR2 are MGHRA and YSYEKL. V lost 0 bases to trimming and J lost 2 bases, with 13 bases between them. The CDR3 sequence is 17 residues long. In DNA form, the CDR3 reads TGCGCCAGCAGCCAAGATCTCTCCGGGGTCACTAATGAAAAACTGTTTTTT. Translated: CASSQDLSGVTNEKLFF.

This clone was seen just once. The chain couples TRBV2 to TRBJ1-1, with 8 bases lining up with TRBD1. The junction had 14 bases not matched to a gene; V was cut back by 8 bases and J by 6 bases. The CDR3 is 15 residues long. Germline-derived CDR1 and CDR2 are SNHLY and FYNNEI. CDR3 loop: CASLHSLGQGAEAFF. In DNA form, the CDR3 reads TGTGCCAGCCTCCATTCTCTCGGACAGGGTGCTGAAGCTTTCTTT.

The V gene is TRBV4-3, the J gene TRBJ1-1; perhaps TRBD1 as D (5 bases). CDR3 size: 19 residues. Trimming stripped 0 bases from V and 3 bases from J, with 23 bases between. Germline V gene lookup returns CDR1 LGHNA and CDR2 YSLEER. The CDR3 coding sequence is TGCGCCAGCAGCCAAGATATGGAGGGGCCGGATGTATGGTACACTGAAGCTTTCTTT. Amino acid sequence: CASSQDMEGPDVWYTEAFF.

The CDR3 loop is CATSRDRPIGQLSGNTIYF. In nucleotides, the CDR3 is TGTGCCACCAGCAGAGATCGACCTATCGGACAGCTCTCTGGAAACACCATATATTTT. The gene calls are TRBV15 and TRBJ1-3; maybe TRBD1 (6 bases). The CDR3 has 19 residues. Between the trimmed V and J ends, which lost 0 bases and 0 bases, there was a span of 18 bases. The V gene's germline CDR1 is LNHNV and CDR2 YYDKDF (reference sequence). The entire variable domain, with the rest obtained from reference TRBV15 and TRBJ1-3, is as follows: DAMVIQNPRYQVTQFGKPVTLSCSQTLNHNVMYWYQQKSSQAPKLLFHYYDKDFNNEADTPDNFQSRRPNTSFCFLDIRSPGLGDTAMYLCATSRDRPIGQLSGNTIYFGEGSWLTVV.

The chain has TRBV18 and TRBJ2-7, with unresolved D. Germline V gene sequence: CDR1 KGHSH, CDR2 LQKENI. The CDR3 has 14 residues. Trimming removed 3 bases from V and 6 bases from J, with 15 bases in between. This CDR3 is CASSPTPQEFEQYF. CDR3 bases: TGTGCCAGCTCACCTACACCTCAGGAATTCGAGCAGTACTTC.

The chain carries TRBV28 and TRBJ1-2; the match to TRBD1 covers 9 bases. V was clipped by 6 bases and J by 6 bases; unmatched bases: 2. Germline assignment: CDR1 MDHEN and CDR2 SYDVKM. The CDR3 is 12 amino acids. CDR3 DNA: TGTGCCAGCAGCAGGACAGGGGATGGCTACACCTTC. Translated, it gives CASSRTGDGYTF.

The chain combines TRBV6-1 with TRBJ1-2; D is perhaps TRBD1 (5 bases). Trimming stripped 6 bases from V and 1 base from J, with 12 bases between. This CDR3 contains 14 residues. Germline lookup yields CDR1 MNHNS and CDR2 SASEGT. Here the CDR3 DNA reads TGTGCCAGCAGGTTCGGGGGAGATAACTATGGCTACACCTTC. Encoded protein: CASRFGGDNYGYTF.

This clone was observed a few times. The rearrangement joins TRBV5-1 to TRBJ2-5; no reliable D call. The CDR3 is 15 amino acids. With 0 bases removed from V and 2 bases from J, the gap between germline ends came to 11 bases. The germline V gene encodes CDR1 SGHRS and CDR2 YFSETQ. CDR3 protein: CASSLAGWPQETQYF. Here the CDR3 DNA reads TGCGCCAGCAGCTTGGCCGGGTGGCCACAAGAGACCCAGTACTTC.

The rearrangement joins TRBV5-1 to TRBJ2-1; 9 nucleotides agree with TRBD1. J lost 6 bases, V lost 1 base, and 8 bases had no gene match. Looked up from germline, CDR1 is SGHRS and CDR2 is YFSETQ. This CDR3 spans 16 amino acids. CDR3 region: CASSLPTGTGTNEQFF. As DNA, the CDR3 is TGCGCCAGCAGCTTGCCCACCGGGACAGGGACCAATGAGCAGTTCTTC.

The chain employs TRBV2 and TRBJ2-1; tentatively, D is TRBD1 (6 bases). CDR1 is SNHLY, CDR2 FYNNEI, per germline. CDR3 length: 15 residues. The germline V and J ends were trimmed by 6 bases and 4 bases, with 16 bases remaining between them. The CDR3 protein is CASSNDRLAYNEQFF. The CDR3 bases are TGTGCCAGCAGCAACGACAGGCTAGCATACAATGAGCAGTTCTTC. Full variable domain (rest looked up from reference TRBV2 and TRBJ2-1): EPEVTQTPSHQVTQMGQEVILRCVPISNHLYFYWYRQILGQKVEFLVSFYNNEISEKSEIFDDQFSVERPDGSNFTLKIRSTKLEDSAMYFCASSNDRLAYNEQFFGPGTRLTVL.

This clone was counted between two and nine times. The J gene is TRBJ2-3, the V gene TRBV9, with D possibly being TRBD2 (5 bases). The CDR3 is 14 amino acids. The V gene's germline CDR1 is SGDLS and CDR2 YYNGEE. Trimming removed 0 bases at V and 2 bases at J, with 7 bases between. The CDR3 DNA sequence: TGTGCCAGCAGCGTAGGAGGGTACACAGATACGCAGTATTTT. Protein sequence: CASSVGGYTDTQYF.

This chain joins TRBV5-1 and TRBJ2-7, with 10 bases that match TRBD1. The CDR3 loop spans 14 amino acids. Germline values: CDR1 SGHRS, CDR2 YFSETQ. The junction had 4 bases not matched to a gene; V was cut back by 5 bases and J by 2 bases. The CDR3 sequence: CASSSGTGAYEQYF. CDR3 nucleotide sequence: TGCGCCAGCAGTTCGGGGACAGGGGCCTACGAGCAGTACTTC.

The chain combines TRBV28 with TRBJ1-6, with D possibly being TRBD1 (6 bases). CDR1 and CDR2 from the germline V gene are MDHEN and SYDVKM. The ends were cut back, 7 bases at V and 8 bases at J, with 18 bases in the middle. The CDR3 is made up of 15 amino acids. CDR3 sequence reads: CASIRTHREYSPLHF. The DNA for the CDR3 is TGTGCCAGCATTAGAACCCACAGGGAGTATTCACCCCTCCACTTT.

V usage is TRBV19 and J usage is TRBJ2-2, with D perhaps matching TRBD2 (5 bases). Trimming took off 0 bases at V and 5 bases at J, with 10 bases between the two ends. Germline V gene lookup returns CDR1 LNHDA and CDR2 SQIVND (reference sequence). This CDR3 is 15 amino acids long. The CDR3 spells CASSIEVPGTGELFF. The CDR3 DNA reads TGTGCCAGTAGTATAGAAGTTCCGGGGACCGGGGAGCTGTTTTTT.

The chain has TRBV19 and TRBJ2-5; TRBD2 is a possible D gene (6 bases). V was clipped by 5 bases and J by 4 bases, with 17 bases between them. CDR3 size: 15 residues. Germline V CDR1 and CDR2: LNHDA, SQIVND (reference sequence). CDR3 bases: TGTGCCAGTAGTTACCCCCTCGGGGGTCTAGAGACCCAGTACTTC. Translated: CASSYPLGGLETQYF.

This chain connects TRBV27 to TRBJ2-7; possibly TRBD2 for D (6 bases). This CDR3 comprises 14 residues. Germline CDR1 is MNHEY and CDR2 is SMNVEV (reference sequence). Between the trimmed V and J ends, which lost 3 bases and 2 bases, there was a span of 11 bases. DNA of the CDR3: TGTGCCAGCAGTTTCGGGGGAGCCCCCTACGAGCAGTACTTC. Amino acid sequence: CASSFGGAPYEQYF.

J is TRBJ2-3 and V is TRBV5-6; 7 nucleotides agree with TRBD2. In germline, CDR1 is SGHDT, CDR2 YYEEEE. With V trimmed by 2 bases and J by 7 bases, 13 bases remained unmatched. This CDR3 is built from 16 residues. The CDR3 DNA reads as TGTGCCAGCAGCTTACAATCCAGCGGGGTTTTAAATACGCAGTATTTT. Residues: CASSLQSSGVLNTQYF.

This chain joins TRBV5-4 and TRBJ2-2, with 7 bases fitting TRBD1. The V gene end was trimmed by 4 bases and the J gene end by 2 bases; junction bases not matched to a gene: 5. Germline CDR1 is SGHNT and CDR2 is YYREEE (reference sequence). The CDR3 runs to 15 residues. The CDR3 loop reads CASSEQGINTGELFF. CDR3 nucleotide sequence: TGTGCCAGCAGCGAACAGGGGATAAACACCGGGGAGCTGTTTTTT.

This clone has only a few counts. The CDR3 loop reads CASVPVHF. CDR3 coding DNA: TGTGCCAGTGTTCCCGTGCATTTT. The gene calls are TRBV3-2 and TRBJ1-5. TRBV3-2 is deemed a pseudogene. The CDR3 has 8 amino acids.

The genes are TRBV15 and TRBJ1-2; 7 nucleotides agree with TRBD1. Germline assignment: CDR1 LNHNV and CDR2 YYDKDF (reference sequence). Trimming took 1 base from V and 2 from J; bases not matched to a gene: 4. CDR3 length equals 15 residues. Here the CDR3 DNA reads TGTGCCACCAGCAGAGTACAGGGGAGAAACTATGGCTACACCTTC. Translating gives CATSRVQGRNYGYTF.

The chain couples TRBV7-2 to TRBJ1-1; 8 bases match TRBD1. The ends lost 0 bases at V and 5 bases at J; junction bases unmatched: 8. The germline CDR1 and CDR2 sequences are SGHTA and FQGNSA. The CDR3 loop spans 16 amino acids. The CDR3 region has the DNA TGTGCCAGCAGCTTAGCTCCAGGGGGCGCGGGAACTGAAGCTTTCTTT. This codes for CASSLAPGGAGTEAFF.

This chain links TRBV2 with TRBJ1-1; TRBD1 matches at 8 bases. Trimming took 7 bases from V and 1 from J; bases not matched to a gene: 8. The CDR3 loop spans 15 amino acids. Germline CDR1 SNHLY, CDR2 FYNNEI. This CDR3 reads CASNGQGWRNTEAFF. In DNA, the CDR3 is TGTGCCAGCAATGGACAGGGTTGGCGGAACACTGAAGCTTTCTTT.

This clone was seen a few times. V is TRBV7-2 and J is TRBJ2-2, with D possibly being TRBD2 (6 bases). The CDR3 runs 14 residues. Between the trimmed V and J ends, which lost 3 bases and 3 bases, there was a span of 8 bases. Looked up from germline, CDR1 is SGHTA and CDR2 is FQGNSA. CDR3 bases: TGTGCCAGCAGCTTTAGCGGTGACACCGGGGAGCTGTTTTTT. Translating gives CASSFSGDTGELFF.